This T cell receptor beta chain was found in a study of radiotherapy plus CTLA-4 blockade in lung cancer. Study results and caveats: The study found tumor-derived TCR clones expanded in blood after radiotherapy plus ipilimumab.

To note about this clone: Antigen specificity is unknown.

Data came from immunoSEQ multiplex PCR; TCRdb stores just in-frame clones and leaves some out. Of 60,000 to 75,000 clones in the sample, around 69% are singletons; the top ten hold 16%. The CDR3 sequence is 18 residues long. Germline V gene sequence: CDR1 MDHEN, CDR2 SYDVKM. The germline V and J ends were trimmed by 6 bases and 0 bases, with 21 bases remaining between them. The source was peripheral blood, collected from a patient treated with radiotherapy plus ipilimumab. The receptor was isolated from a human donor with non-small cell lung cancer whose response to radiotherapy plus ipilimumab could not be evaluated. Some clones in this sample may be carry-over from other donors' samples. The rearrangement joins TRBV28 to TRBJ1-3, with D maybe TRBD1 (5 bases). The DNA of the CDR3 is TGTGCCAGCAGGCCCTCAGGGCCCTCCTCTTACTCTGGAAACACCATATATTTT. Protein sequence: CASRPSGPSSYSGNTIYF.